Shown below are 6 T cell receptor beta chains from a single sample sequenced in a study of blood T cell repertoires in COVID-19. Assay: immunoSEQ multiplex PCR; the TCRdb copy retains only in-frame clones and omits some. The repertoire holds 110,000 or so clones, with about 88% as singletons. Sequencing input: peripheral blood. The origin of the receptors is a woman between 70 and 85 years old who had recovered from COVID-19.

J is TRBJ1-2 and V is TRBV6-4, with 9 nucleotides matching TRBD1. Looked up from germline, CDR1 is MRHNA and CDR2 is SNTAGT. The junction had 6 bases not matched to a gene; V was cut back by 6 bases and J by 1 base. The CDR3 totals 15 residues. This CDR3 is CASRRGTGSNYGYTF. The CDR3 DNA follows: TGTGCCAGCAGGAGGGGGACAGGGAGTAACTATGGCTACACCTTC.

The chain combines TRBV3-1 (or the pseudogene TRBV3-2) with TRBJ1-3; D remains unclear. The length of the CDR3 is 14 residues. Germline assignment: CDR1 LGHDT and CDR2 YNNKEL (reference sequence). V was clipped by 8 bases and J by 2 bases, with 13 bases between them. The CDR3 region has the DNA TGTGCCAGCCTAAAAACCGGGACTGGAAACACCATATATTTT. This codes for CASLKTGTGNTIYF.

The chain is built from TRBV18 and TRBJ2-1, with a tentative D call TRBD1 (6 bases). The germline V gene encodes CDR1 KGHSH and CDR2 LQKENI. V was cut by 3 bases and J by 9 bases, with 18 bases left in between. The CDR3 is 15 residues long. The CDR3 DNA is TGTGCCAGCTCACCTCAGGGGACAACCGAAGGTGAGCAGTTCTTC. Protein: CASSPQGTTEGEQFF.

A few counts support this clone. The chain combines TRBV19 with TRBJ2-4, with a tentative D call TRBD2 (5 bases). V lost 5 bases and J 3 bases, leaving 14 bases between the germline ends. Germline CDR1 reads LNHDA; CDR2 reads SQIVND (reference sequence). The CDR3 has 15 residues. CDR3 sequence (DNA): TGTGCCAGTAGTTCTGGCGGGTGGGACAAAAACATTCAGTACTTC. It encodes CASSSGGWDKNIQYF.

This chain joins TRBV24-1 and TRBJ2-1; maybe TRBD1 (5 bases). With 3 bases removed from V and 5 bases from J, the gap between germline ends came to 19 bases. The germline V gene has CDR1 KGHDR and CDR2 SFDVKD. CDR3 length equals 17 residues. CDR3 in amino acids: CATSDVQGLHANNEQFF. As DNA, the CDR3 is TGTGCCACCAGTGATGTCCAGGGCCTTCATGCCAACAATGAGCAGTTCTTC.

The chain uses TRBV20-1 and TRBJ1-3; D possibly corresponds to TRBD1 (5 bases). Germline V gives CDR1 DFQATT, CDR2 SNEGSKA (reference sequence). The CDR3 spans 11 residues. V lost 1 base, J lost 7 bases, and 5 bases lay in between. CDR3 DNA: TGCAGTGCTAGAGGGGGCAACACCATATATTTT. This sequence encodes CSARGGNTIYF.